This entry is about one T cell receptor beta chain. The sample originates from a study of blood T cell repertoires in COVID-19. Clones were read by immunoSEQ multiplex PCR, and TCRdb kept only the in-frame ones, dropping some. The sample lists around 69,000 clones, around 83% occurring once. The CDR3 has 14 amino acids. Trimming took off 0 bases at V and 1 base at J, with 6 bases between the two ends. Germline V gives CDR1 MDHEN, CDR2 SYDVKM. The rearrangement links TRBV28 to TRBJ2-5; D gene unclear. This TCR was sampled from a man aged 50-60 years with active COVID-19. The sample taken for sequencing was peripheral blood. The CDR3 bases are TGTGCCAGCAGTTTATGGGCAGTCCAAGAGACCCAGTACTTC. The encoded protein is CASSLWAVQETQYF.